This passage covers 26 T cell receptor beta chains from one sample sequenced in a study of blood T cell repertoires in COVID-19. The protocol was immunoSEQ multiplex PCR, while the TCRdb copy is restricted to in-frame clones and leaves out a portion. Here the sample spans tens of thousands of clones, around 88% being singletons. Source material: peripheral blood. Receptors were obtained from a woman between 70 and 85 years old with acute or convalescent COVID-19.

The CDR3 sequence is CASSYGGRSYEQYF. The DNA for the CDR3 is TGTGCCAGCAGTTACGGTGGCCGCTCCTACGAGCAGTACTTC. The genes are TRBV6-5 and TRBJ2-7, with no clear D. The CDR3 consists of 14 residues. Trimming removed 2 bases from V and 0 bases from J, with 8 bases in between. The V gene's germline CDR1 is MNHEY and CDR2 SVGAGI.

The chain couples TRBV19 to TRBJ2-1; unclear D gene. Germline V lookup: CDR1 LNHDA, CDR2 SQIVND (reference sequence). With 0 bases removed from V and 0 bases from J, the gap between germline ends came to 18 bases. The CDR3 length is 19 residues. The CDR3 sequence is CASSIDLVGKYSSYNEQFF. CDR3 sequence (DNA): TGTGCCAGTAGTATAGATCTGGTCGGAAAATACAGCTCCTACAATGAGCAGTTCTTC.

The chain has TRBV9 and TRBJ2-5, with D tentatively TRBD1 (5 bases). With 2 bases removed from V and 2 bases from J, the gap between germline ends came to 7 bases. From germline, CDR1 is SGDLS and CDR2 YYNGEE. The CDR3 extends over 13 amino acids. The CDR3 sequence: CASSVTGQETQYF. CDR3 DNA sequence: TGTGCCAGCAGCGTCACAGGTCAAGAGACCCAGTACTTC.

V and J are TRBV3-1 (or the pseudogene TRBV3-2) and TRBJ2-2, with TRBD1 matching over 7 bases. The germline gives CDR1 LGHDT, CDR2 YNNKEL (reference sequence). The CDR3 length is 16 residues. The V segment lost 2 bases and the J segment 3 bases; nucleotides outside the gene matches: 6. For the CDR3, the DNA is TGTGCCAGCAGCCAAAAGATAGGACAGGACACCGGGGAGCTGTTTTTT. This encodes CASSQKIGQDTGELFF.

This clone was seen once. The chain carries TRBV5-1 and TRBJ2-1; D not resolved. V dropped 0 bases and J dropped 5 bases, with 12 bases sitting between them. CDR1 and CDR2 from the germline V gene are SGHRS and YFSETQ. CDR3 length equals 15 residues. Here the CDR3 reads CASSLARGGNNEQFF. Here the CDR3 DNA reads TGCGCCAGCAGCTTGGCCCGAGGCGGCAACAATGAGCAGTTCTTC.

This clone has just one count. The V and J genes are TRBV7-9 and TRBJ2-3; D is ambiguous. Between the trimmed V and J ends, which lost 8 bases and 0 bases, there was a span of 15 bases. From germline, CDR1 is SEHNR and CDR2 FQNEAQ (reference sequence). The CDR3 has 15 residues. The CDR3 spells CASSNGQTSTDTQYF. In DNA form, the CDR3 reads TGTGCCAGCTCTAATGGGCAAACTAGCACAGATACGCAGTATTTT. The full variable domain, rest sourced from reference TRBV7-9 and TRBJ2-3, is DTGVSQNPRHKITKRGQNVTFRCDPISEHNRLYWYRQTLGQGPEFLTYFQNEAQLEKSRLLSDRFSAERPKGSFSTLEIQRTEQGDSAMYLCASSNGQTSTDTQYFGPGTRLTVL.

The rearrangement joins TRBV24-1 to TRBJ2-3; 11 bases line up with TRBD2. The CDR3 spans 16 residues. V shed 4 bases and J 6 bases; nucleotides not matched to a gene: 8. Germline V gene sequence: CDR1 KGHDR, CDR2 SFDVKD. CDR3 sequence reads: CATSETELAGEDTQYF. CDR3 nucleotide sequence: TGTGCCACCAGTGAAACAGAACTAGCGGGAGAGGATACGCAGTATTTT.

This rearrangement joins TRBV3-1 (or the pseudogene TRBV3-2) to TRBJ2-7; the D is unclear. The CDR3 is 15 amino acids. V gave up 3 bases and J gave up 5 bases, with 17 bases separating them. Germline CDR1 reads LGHDT; CDR2 reads YNNKEL (reference sequence). The CDR3 loop is CASSQSLFVLDEQYF. The CDR3 DNA follows: TGTGCCAGCAGCCAGAGTCTTTTCGTGTTAGACGAGCAGTACTTC.

The V and J genes are TRBV19 and TRBJ2-3; D not resolved. CDR1 and CDR2 from the germline V gene are LNHDA and SQIVND (reference sequence). The CDR3 has 13 residues. The V and J ends lost 5 bases and 7 bases respectively, with 13 bases between them. The CDR3 sequence: CASSGLPGYTQYF. In DNA, the CDR3 is TGTGCCAGTAGTGGGTTGCCCGGGTATACGCAGTATTTT. The whole variable domain, remainder taken from reference TRBV19 and TRBJ2-3, is DGGITQSPKYLFRKEGQNVTLSCEQNLNHDAMYWYRQDPGQGLRLIYYSQIVNDFQKGDIAEGYSVSREKKESFPLTVTSAQKNPTAFYLCASSGLPGYTQYFGPGTRLTVL.

The genes are TRBV27 and TRBJ2-5; a weak D match, TRBD2 (7 bases). The CDR3 totals 14 residues. The germline CDR1 and CDR2 sequences are MNHEY and SMNVEV (reference sequence). The V gene lost 3 bases and the J gene lost 3 bases, with 11 bases spanning the gap. CDR3 sequence reads: CASSFRGAEETQYF. The CDR3 nucleotides are TGTGCCAGCAGTTTTCGGGGGGCGGAAGAGACCCAGTACTTC.

The chain is built from TRBV9 and TRBJ2-3; TRBD2 matches 8 bases. This CDR3 contains 18 residues. The germline CDR1 and CDR2 sequences are SGDLS and YYNGEE. The trim removed 3 bases at V and 0 bases at J, leaving 12 bases unmatched. The CDR3 here is CASSAPPGTRTSTDTQYF. Here the CDR3 DNA reads TGTGCCAGCAGCGCTCCACCCGGGACTAGGACTAGCACAGATACGCAGTATTTT.

The gene calls are TRBV9 and TRBJ2-1; TRBD2 aligns across 10 bases. V shed 4 bases, J shed 2 bases, and the junction held 3 bases outside the gene matches. The V gene's germline CDR1 is SGDLS and CDR2 YYNGEE. The CDR3 sequence is 15 residues long. The CDR3 nucleotides are TGTGCCAGCAGCTCTAGCGGGAGTACCTACAATGAGCAGTTCTTC. Translation gives CASSSSGSTYNEQFF.

The V and J genes are TRBV11-2 and TRBJ1-3; D gene unclear. Germline V lookup: CDR1 SGHAT, CDR2 FQNNGV. The CDR3 consists of 14 residues. Deletions cut 0 bases from V and 7 bases from J, with 10 bases between. The CDR3 is CASSLDSKSNTIYF. DNA of the CDR3: TGTGCCAGCAGCTTAGACTCGAAGAGTAACACCATATATTTT.

CDR3 sequence: CASSSVGQGSSPLHF. CDR3 bases: TGTGCCAGCAGTTCCGTGGGACAGGGTAGTTCACCCCTCCACTTT. This chain uses TRBV6-5 with TRBJ1-6; 9 bases are shared with TRBD1. This CDR3 contains 15 residues. V shed 4 bases, J shed 9 bases, and the junction held 7 bases outside the gene matches. Germline V gene sequence: CDR1 MNHEY, CDR2 SVGAGI.

The chain uses TRBV7-9 and TRBJ2-1; TRBD2 matches 8 bases. Germline values: CDR1 SEHNR, CDR2 FQNEAQ (reference sequence). The J segment lost 3 bases and the V segment lost 4 bases, leaving 14 bases of the junction unmatched. CDR3 length equals 18 residues. CDR3 protein: CASSSPPPITSGYNEQFF. CDR3 sequence (DNA): TGTGCCAGCAGCTCACCTCCCCCTATAACTAGCGGCTACAATGAGCAGTTCTTC.

The CDR3 DNA follows: TGTGCCAGCAGCTTCGGACTGTTATCAGATACGCAGTATTTT. It specifies CASSFGLLSDTQYF. The chain carries TRBV6-5 and TRBJ2-3; a possible D gene is TRBD2 (5 bases). The CDR3 is 14 residues long. From germline, CDR1 is MNHEY and CDR2 SVGAGI. V was pared by 6 bases and J by 4 bases, with 14 bases between.

The genes are TRBV9 and TRBJ1-6; 8 bases are shared with TRBD1. This CDR3 is 21 amino acids long. Germline V lookup: CDR1 SGDLS, CDR2 YYNGEE. V trimming: 3 bases; J trimming: 2 bases; junction bases outside the gene matches: 19. As DNA, the CDR3 is TGTGCCAGCAGCGCCGATAGAAGACAGGGGCCGGTAGGGACCTATAATTCACCCCTCCACTTT. It is translated as CASSADRRQGPVGTYNSPLHF.

This chain's CDR3 is CASSPTGAYEKLFF. As DNA, the CDR3 is TGTGCCAGCAGCCCGACAGGGGCTTATGAAAAACTGTTTTTT. This chain connects TRBV5-6 to TRBJ1-4; TRBD1 matches 8 bases. CDR1 SGHDT and CDR2 YYEEEE come from the germline V gene. Trimming cost V 4 bases and J 6 bases; bases outside gene matches: 5. The CDR3 spans 14 residues.

The rearrangement joins TRBV3-1 (or the pseudogene TRBV3-2) to TRBJ2-1; 14 positions agree with TRBD2. The J segment lost 4 bases and the V segment lost 0 bases, leaving 8 bases of the junction unmatched. This CDR3 comprises 19 residues. Germline V gene data show CDR1 as LGHDT and CDR2 as YNNKEL (reference sequence). The CDR3 sequence is CASSQDRRLAGGMYNEQFF. The DNA of the CDR3 is TGTGCCAGCAGCCAAGATCGGAGACTAGCGGGAGGGATGTACAATGAGCAGTTCTTC.

The J gene is TRBJ1-5, the V gene TRBV6-5; D is uncertain. The CDR3 has 15 residues. Germline values: CDR1 MNHEY, CDR2 SVGAGI. Trimming cost V 4 bases and J 6 bases, with 16 bases left between them. The CDR3 loop is CASSWILGSGQPQHF. CDR3 bases: TGTGCCAGCAGTTGGATTCTGGGGAGTGGTCAGCCCCAGCATTTT.

The chain recombines TRBV3-1 (or the pseudogene TRBV3-2) with TRBJ2-7, with TRBD1 matching over 10 bases. The CDR3 runs to 14 residues. V dropped 10 bases and J dropped 0; count of bases not matched to a gene: 6. Germline CDR1 and CDR2: LGHDT and YNNKEL (reference sequence). CDR3 sequence reads: CATQGQGSSYEQYF. The CDR3 nucleotides are TGTGCCACCCAGGGACAGGGGAGCTCCTACGAGCAGTACTTC.

The chain couples TRBV19 to TRBJ2-7; a possible D gene is TRBD2 (6 bases). Germline CDR1 and CDR2: LNHDA and SQIVND (reference sequence). V was trimmed by 3 bases and J by 2 bases, leaving 11 bases between them. The length of the CDR3 is 14 residues. The CDR3 nucleotides are TGTGCCAGTAGTATTGGGGGAGGCCCCTACGAGCAGTACTTC. This translates into CASSIGGGPYEQYF.

This chain joins TRBV12-3 or TRBV12-4 and TRBJ1-3; possible D gene TRBD1, 5 bases. V lost 7 bases and J 7 bases, leaving 11 bases between the germline ends. The CDR3 sequence is 12 residues long. CDR3 nucleotides: TGTGCCAGCACCCACGCAGGGAACACCATATATTTT. Translating gives CASTHAGNTIYF.

The table lists this clone with a count of one. This rearrangement joins TRBV5-1 to TRBJ2-1; D is possibly TRBD1 (6 bases). Trimming removed 0 bases at V and 8 bases at J, with 12 bases between. Germline V CDR1 and CDR2: SGHRS, YFSETQ. CDR3 length: 14 amino acids. This CDR3 is CASSLGTVGDEQFF. DNA of the CDR3: TGCGCCAGCAGCTTGGGGACAGTCGGCGATGAGCAGTTCTTC.

The V and J genes are TRBV6-1 and TRBJ1-2, with a weak D call TRBD1 (5 bases). The ends were cut back, 1 base at V and 4 bases at J, with 13 bases in the middle. Germline values: CDR1 MNHNS, CDR2 SASEGT. The CDR3 covers 15 residues. The CDR3 DNA sequence: TGTGCCAGCAGTGAAGGGGATTGGGGCGGCTATGGCTACACCTTC. This sequence encodes CASSEGDWGGYGYTF.

The V gene is TRBV9, the J gene TRBJ2-1, with 7 bases matching TRBD2. The CDR3 is 14 amino acids. The V gene end was trimmed by 0 bases and the J gene end by 12 bases; junction bases not matched to a gene: 9. Germline loops: CDR1 SGDLS, CDR2 YYNGEE. The CDR3 protein is CASSVATGGGSQFF. CDR3 nucleotide sequence: TGTGCCAGCAGCGTAGCTACTGGGGGGGGGTCGCAGTTCTTC.